The T cell receptor beta chain under discussion was sequenced for a study of post-analysis software for immune sequencing data (dated by TCRdb to the mid-2010s). Context from the whole study: Recorded disease courses included relapsing-remitting, secondary progressive and progressive-relapsing multiple sclerosis, with some patients lacking subtype annotation. The patient repertoires were set against about 10 previously published healthy control repertoires from donors whose ages ranged from about 6 to 26 years. A subset of samples was prepared in parallel using single-end sample barcoding, then pooled and co-amplified after Illumina adapter ligation.

The time point label on this specimen signifies: second blood draw from one MS patient after hematopoietic stem cell transplantation. To demonstrate the VDJtools post-analysis software, the study profiled TCR beta repertoires from the peripheral blood of about a dozen young patients with multiple sclerosis. The multiple sclerosis patients were children and adolescents ranging in age from about 6 to 17 years. Reading from cysteine to phenylalanine, the CDR3 counts 13 amino acids. Only the CDR3 region is kept as DNA, spanning 39 bases read in frame from base 1. A distance of 11 bases separates the germline ends of V and J, which lose 8 bases and 0 bases respectively. This clonotype was counted at least ten times. Its antigen remains unidentified. No per-base quality is available; no much larger clone lies one base away. Study-level results and caveats: The multiple sclerosis patient group was slightly younger than the control group. Multiple sclerosis patients had significantly lower normalized Chao1 diversity than controls, a result that suggests substantial peripheral T-cell clonal expansion. Four or five TRBV segments, including TRBV5-6, TRBV5-1 and TRBV20-1, were significantly more frequent in patients than controls. Strong co-clustering of samples prepared in the same batch was shown by direct clustering with F measure, prompting a batch-effect correction.

Library creation used PCR. These reads were obtained on an Illumina HiSeq 2500. To reduce PCR and sequencing biases, unique molecular identifiers were built into the TCR beta cDNA libraries. Per 1 to 10 million input T cells, roughly 500,000 cDNA molecules were obtained, such that each molecule approximated one T cell. The same protocol used for the earlier healthy control dataset was applied to prepare and sequence the patient libraries. Samples belonging to the same batch were prepared together, multiplexed and sequenced on a shared HiSeq lane. The study's own analysis went as follows. MIGEC was used to process the raw barcoded reads, and molecular identifier groups with only a single read were discarded before consensus assembly and CDR3 extraction. Clonotype tables were post-analysed with VDJtools, and diversity was normalized by down-sampling all datasets to the smallest sample size. In repertoire overlap clustering, CDR3 amino acid sequences, but not nucleotide sequences, were matched to correct batch-related cross-sample contamination. TCRdb ran its own pipeline on the public reads, namely fastp trimming at Q25 and MiXCR clone calling, and kept in-frame beta chains. A single entry per CDR3 protein holds the most common genes and DNA from its merged rows. These V and J calls rely on TCRdb rather than the paper's analysis. For this sample the table gives about 160,000 distinct CDR3 sequences, of which around 34% were detected only once. The top ten clonotypes cover 28% of the sample.

Here the chain combines TRBV12-3 or TRBV12-4 and TRBJ2-7, with TRBD1 as a weak D call on 6 bases. This receptor was identified in a girl between 5 and 17 years old with multiple sclerosis. Donor details come from another sample of the same person, matched by shared clones. The sample consisted of blood, taken after autologous hematopoietic stem cell transplantation. The CDR3 region: CASGRGYSYEQYF. The sequenced DNA is TGTGCCAGCGGTAGGGGGTACTCCTACGAGCAGTACTTC.